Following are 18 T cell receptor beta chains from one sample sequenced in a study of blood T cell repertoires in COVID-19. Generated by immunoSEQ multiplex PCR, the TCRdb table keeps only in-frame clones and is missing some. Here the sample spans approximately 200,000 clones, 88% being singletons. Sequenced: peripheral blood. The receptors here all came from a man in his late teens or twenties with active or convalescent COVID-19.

The DNA of the CDR3 is TGTGCCAGAAGCCAAACGGTGGGCCTGAGCTCCTATAATTCACCCCTCCACTTT. As protein: CARSQTVGLSSYNSPLHF. This chain joins TRBV7-5 and TRBJ1-6; the table gives TRBD1 as D, unverified against the DNA. TRBV7-5 is noted as a pseudogene. CDR3 size: 18 residues.

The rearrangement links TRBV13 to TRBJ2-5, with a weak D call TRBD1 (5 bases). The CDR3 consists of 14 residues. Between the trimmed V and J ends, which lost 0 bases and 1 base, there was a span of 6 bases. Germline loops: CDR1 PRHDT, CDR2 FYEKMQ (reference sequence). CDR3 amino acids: CASSLGTGQETQYF. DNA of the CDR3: TGTGCCAGCAGCTTAGGTACAGGCCAAGAGACCCAGTACTTC. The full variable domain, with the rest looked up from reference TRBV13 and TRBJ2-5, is AAGVIQSPRHLIKEKRETATLKCYPIPRHDTVYWYQQGPGQDPQFLISFYEKMQSDKGSIPDRFSAQQFSDYHSELNMSSLELGDSALYFCASSLGTGQETQYFGPGTRLLVL.

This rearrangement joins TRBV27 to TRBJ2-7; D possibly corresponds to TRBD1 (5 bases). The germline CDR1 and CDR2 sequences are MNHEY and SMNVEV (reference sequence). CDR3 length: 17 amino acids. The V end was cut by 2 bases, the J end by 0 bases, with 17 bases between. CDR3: CASSLQMSRVSSYEQYF. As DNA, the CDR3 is TGTGCCAGCAGTTTACAGATGAGCAGGGTTAGCTCCTACGAGCAGTACTTC.

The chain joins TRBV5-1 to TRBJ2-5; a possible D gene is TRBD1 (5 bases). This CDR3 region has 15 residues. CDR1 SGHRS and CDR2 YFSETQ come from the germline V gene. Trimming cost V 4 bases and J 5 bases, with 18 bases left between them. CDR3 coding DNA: TGCGCCAGCAGCAAAGACGGGCAGGGCGCTGAGACCCAGTACTTC. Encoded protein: CASSKDGQGAETQYF.

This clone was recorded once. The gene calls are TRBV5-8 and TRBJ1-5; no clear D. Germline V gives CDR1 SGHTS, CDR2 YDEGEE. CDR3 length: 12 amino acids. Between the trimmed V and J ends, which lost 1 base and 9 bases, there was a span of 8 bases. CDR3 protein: CASSLLVGPQHF. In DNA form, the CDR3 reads TGTGCCAGCAGCTTGCTGGTCGGGCCCCAGCATTTT.

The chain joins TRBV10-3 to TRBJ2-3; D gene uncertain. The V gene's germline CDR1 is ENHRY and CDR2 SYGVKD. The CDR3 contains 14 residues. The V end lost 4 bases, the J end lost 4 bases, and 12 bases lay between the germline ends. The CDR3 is CAISVSQVADTQYF. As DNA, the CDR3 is TGTGCCATCAGTGTTAGTCAGGTGGCAGATACGCAGTATTTT.

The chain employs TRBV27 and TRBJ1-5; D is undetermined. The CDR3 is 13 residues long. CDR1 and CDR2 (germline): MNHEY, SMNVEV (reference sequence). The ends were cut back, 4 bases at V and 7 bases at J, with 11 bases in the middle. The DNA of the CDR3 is TGTGCCAGCAGTTACCGGGAAGGGCAGCCCCAGCATTTT. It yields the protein CASSYREGQPQHF.

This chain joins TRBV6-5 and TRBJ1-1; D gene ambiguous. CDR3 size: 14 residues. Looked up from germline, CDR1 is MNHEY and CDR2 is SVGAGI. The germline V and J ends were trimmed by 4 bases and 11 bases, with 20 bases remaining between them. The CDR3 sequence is CASSSLTNSGGAFF. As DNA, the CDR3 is TGTGCCAGCAGTTCTCTCACCAACTCGGGCGGGGCTTTCTTT.

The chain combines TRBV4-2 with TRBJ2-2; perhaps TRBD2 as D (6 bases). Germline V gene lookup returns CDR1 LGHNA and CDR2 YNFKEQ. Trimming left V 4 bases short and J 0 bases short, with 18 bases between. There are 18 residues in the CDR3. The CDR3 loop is CASSLVAEDLANTGELFF. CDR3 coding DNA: TGTGCCAGCAGCCTCGTAGCGGAAGACCTCGCGAACACCGGGGAGCTGTTTTTT.

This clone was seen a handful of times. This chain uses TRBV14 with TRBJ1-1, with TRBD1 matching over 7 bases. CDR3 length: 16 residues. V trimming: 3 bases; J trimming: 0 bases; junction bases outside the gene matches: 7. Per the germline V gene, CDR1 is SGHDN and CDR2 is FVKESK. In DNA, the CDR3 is TGTGCCAGCAGCCAGGACAGGCTACCTATGAACACTGAAGCTTTCTTT. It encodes CASSQDRLPMNTEAFF.

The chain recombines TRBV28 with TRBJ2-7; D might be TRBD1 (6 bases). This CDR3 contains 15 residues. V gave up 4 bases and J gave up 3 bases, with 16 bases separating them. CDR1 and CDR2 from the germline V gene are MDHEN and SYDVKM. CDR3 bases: TGTGCCAGCAGTTCCTATACAGGGTCTAGCTACGAGCAGTACTTC. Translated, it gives CASSSYTGSSYEQYF. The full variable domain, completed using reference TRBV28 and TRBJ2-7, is DVKVTQSSRYLVKRTGEKVFLECVQDMDHENMFWYRQDPGLGLRLIYFSYDVKMKEKGDIPEGYSVSREKKERFSLILESASTNQTSMYLCASSSYTGSSYEQYFGPGTRLTVT.

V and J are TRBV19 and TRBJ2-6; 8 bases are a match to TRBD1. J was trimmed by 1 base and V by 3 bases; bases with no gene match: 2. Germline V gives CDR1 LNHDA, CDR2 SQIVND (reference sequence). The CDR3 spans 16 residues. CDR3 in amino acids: CASSIRQGSGANVLTF. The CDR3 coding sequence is TGTGCCAGTAGTATCCGACAGGGGTCTGGGGCCAACGTCCTGACTTTC.

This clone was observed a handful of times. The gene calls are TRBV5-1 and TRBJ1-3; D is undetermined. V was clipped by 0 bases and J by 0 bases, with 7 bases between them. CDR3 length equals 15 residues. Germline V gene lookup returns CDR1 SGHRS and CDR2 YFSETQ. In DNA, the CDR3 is TGCGCCAGCAGCTTGGGTCCGAGCTCTGGAAACACCATATATTTT. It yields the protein CASSLGPSSGNTIYF.

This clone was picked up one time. CDR3 sequence reads: CASSFKTGAMYEQYF. The CDR3 DNA sequence: TGTGCCAGCAGCTTTAAAACAGGGGCTATGTACGAGCAGTACTTC. This sequence joins TRBV5-8 and TRBJ2-7, with 7 bases matching TRBD1. Germline V gene data show CDR1 as SGHTS and CDR2 as YDEGEE. This CDR3 region has 15 residues. V lost 2 bases to trimming and J lost 4 bases; unmatched junction nucleotides: 9.

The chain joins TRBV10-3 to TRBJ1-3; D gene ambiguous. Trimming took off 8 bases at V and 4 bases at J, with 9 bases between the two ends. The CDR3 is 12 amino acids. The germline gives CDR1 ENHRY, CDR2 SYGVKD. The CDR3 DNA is TGTGCCATCGAGGGATCAGGAAACACCATATATTTT. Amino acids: CAIEGSGNTIYF.

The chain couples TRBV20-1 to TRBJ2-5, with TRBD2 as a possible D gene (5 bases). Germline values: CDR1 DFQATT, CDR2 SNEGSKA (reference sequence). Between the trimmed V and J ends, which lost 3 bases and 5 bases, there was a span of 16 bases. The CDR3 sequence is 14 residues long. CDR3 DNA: TGCAGTGCTAGTTTTCGGGATTTCGGGGAGACCCAGTACTTC. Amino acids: CSASFRDFGETQYF.

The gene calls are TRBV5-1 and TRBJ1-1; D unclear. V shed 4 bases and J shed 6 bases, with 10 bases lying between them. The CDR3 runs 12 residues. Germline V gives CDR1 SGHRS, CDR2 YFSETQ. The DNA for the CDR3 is TGCGCCAGCAGCATAATGGGAGCTGAAGCTTTCTTT. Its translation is CASSIMGAEAFF.

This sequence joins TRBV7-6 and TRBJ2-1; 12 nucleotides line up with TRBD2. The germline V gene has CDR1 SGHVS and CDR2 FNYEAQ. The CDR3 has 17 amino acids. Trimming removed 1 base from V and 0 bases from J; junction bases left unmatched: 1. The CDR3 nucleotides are TGTGCCAGCAGCTTAGAGACTAGCGGGAGCTCCTACAATGAGCAGTTCTTC. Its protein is CASSLETSGSSYNEQFF. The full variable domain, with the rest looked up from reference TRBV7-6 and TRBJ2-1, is GAGVSQSPRYKVTKRGQDVALRCDPISGHVSLYWYRQALGQGPEFLTYFNYEAQQDKSGLPNDRFSAERPEGSISTLTIQRTEQRDSAMYRCASSLETSGSSYNEQFFGPGTRLTVL.